What follows are 24 T cell receptor beta chains derived from one specimen sequenced in a study of shared clonotypes between healthy human individuals (dated by TCRdb to the early 2020s). The library was produced with the immunoSEQ multiplex PCR assay. TCRdb obtained this table from immuneACCESS and retained in-frame rearrangements with V and J assigned. These tables miss some clones; where compared with another copy, unresolved V genes account for less than half of the shortfall, and the remainder is unexplained. Present in this sample are approximately 1.4 million clones, approximately 98% of which were seen just once. Jointly, the top ten make up roughly 0.45% of the sample. Sequencing was carried out using naive CD4+ T cells sorted from blood. What the cell subset or site label conveys for this sample: CD45RA+ positively selected. The receptors come from a man aged 25-45 years in good health.

Notes on this clone: The sample has other DNA sequences that encode this CDR3 too. The chain employs TRBV6-5 and TRBJ1-5, with D unresolved. This CDR3 has 13 amino acids. The germline V and J ends were trimmed by 0 bases and 6 bases, with 6 bases remaining between them. Germline CDR1 is MNHEY and CDR2 is SVGAGI. CDR3 region: CASSYSAGQPQHF. The CDR3 DNA sequence: TGTGCCAGCAGTTACTCAGCGGGTCAGCCCCAGCATTTT.

The rearrangement uses TRBV13 and TRBJ1-2; TRBD1 is a possible D gene (6 bases). The CDR3 consists of 14 residues. CDR1 is PRHDT, CDR2 FYEKMQ, per germline (reference sequence). V was clipped by 6 bases and J by 7 bases, with 18 bases between them. The CDR3 nucleotides are TGTGCCAGCAGGGGGGCAGGGGTCTCAAGTGGCTACACCTTC. It codes for CASRGAGVSSGYTF.

This clone is a singleton in its sample. Other DNA sequences from this sample encode an identical CDR3 as well. J is TRBJ2-5 and V is TRBV29-1, with D possibly TRBD2 on 6 matching bases. The CDR3 has 12 residues. Trimming cost V 4 bases and J 5 bases, with 11 bases left between them. Germline CDR1 reads SQVTM; CDR2 reads ANQGSEA. The CDR3 protein is CSVGSGVETQYF. In DNA, the CDR3 is TGCAGCGTTGGTTCGGGGGTCGAGACCCAGTACTTC.

CDR3 in DNA: TGTGCCATCAGTGAGTCGATGGGGGACCAGCCCCAGCATTTT. It translates to CAISESMGDQPQHF. The chain has TRBV10-3 and TRBJ1-5; D possibly corresponds to TRBD1 (5 bases). V was pared by 0 bases and J by 7 bases, with 10 bases between. Germline V CDR1 and CDR2: ENHRY, SYGVKD. The CDR3 runs 14 residues.

The chain carries TRBV5-8 and TRBJ1-4, with 7 bases matching TRBD1. V shed 0 bases and J 4 bases; nucleotides not matched to a gene: 3. CDR1 SGHTS and CDR2 YDEGEE come from the germline V gene. The CDR3 contains 15 residues. CDR3 protein: CASSLGTGRNEKLFF. The CDR3 coding sequence is TGTGCCAGCAGCTTGGGGACAGGCCGTAATGAAAAACTGTTTTTT.

This chain joins TRBV5-1 and TRBJ2-7, with D possibly being TRBD2 (6 bases). V lost 0 bases to trimming and J lost 5 bases, with 15 bases between them. The CDR3 totals 15 residues. The germline V gene has CDR1 SGHRS and CDR2 YFSETQ. In nucleotides, the CDR3 is TGCGCCAGCAGCTTGGGTCCGGGAGTCATCCACGAGCAGTACTTC. It yields the protein CASSLGPGVIHEQYF.

The chain is built from TRBV5-1 and TRBJ1-5; a possible D gene is TRBD1 (6 bases). Trimming left V 3 bases short and J 3 bases short, with 13 bases between. Germline values: CDR1 SGHRS, CDR2 YFSETQ. The CDR3 has 15 amino acids. CDR3: CASSYRPGDNQPQHF. The CDR3 DNA is TGCGCCAGCAGCTACCGACCAGGGGACAATCAGCCCCAGCATTTT.

This chain uses TRBV29-1 with TRBJ2-5, with D unclear. The V and J ends lost 4 bases and 4 bases respectively, with 10 bases between them. This CDR3 spans 12 amino acids. Germline CDR1 reads SQVTM; CDR2 reads ANQGSEA. CDR3 in amino acids: CSVGSFVETQYF. DNA for the CDR3: TGCAGCGTTGGCAGTTTCGTAGAGACCCAGTACTTC.

V usage is TRBV6-5 and J usage is TRBJ2-5; 8 bases align to TRBD2. Germline V CDR1 and CDR2: MNHEY, SVGAGI. The V gene end was trimmed by 2 bases and the J gene end by 2 bases; junction bases not matched to a gene: 1. This CDR3 region has 14 residues. This CDR3 reads CASSYGTRQETQYF. In nucleotides, the CDR3 is TGTGCCAGCAGTTACGGGACTAGACAAGAGACCCAGTACTTC.

The chain carries TRBV18 and TRBJ2-7, with TRBD1 matching 9 bases. V was pared by 4 bases and J by 4 bases, with 8 bases of the junction left unmatched. The CDR3 consists of 15 residues. Germline V gene sequence: CDR1 KGHSH, CDR2 LQKENI. The CDR3 DNA reads TGTGCCAGCTCACTAGCCGGGACAGGGATTTACGAGCAGTACTTC. Protein sequence: CASSLAGTGIYEQYF.

The chain couples TRBV19 to TRBJ2-6, with a weak D call TRBD1 (6 bases). This CDR3 spans 17 amino acids. Germline CDR1 is LNHDA and CDR2 is SQIVND (reference sequence). V lost 10 bases and J 0 bases, leaving 19 bases between the germline ends. CDR3 sequence: CATKDRPTASGANVLTF. CDR3 nucleotide sequence: TGTGCCACCAAAGACAGGCCCACAGCCTCTGGGGCCAACGTCCTGACTTTC.

With regard to this clone: Other nucleotide sequences from this sample produce the same CDR3. The chain uses TRBV15 and TRBJ2-7; 7 bases fit TRBD2. The V gene's germline CDR1 is LNHNV and CDR2 YYDKDF (reference sequence). The CDR3 totals 14 residues. V dropped 1 base and J dropped 4; count of bases not matched to a gene: 4. The CDR3 DNA reads as TGTGCCACCAGCAGAGGCGGGAGCAGTTACGAGCAGTACTTC. Amino acid sequence: CATSRGGSSYEQYF. Filled out from reference TRBV15 and TRBJ2-7, the complete variable domain reads DAMVIQNPRYQVTQFGKPVTLSCSQTLNHNVMYWYQQKSSQAPKLLFHYYDKDFNNEADTPDNFQSRRPNTSFCFLDIRSPGLGDTAMYLCATSRGGSSYEQYFGPGTRLTVT.

This clone is a singleton in its sample. The chain links TRBV27 to TRBJ2-1; TRBD2 agrees at 7 bases. Germline V CDR1 and CDR2: MNHEY, SMNVEV (reference sequence). This CDR3 is 13 amino acids long. The ends lost 7 bases at V and 3 bases at J; junction bases unmatched: 3. The CDR3 DNA sequence: TGTGCCAGCAAGAAGCGGGACTACAATGAGCAGTTCTTC. Amino acids: CASKKRDYNEQFF.

The rearrangement joins TRBV25-1 to TRBJ1-1; no clear D. Germline CDR1 reads MGHDK; CDR2 reads SYGVNS. V was pared by 7 bases and J by 0 bases, with 15 bases between. The CDR3 loop spans 15 amino acids. The CDR3 loop is CASTPAGGMNTEAFF. The CDR3 DNA reads TGTGCCAGCACCCCGGCGGGAGGGATGAACACTGAAGCTTTCTTT.

This clone is a singleton in its sample. V gene TRBV18 combines with J gene TRBJ2-1; D perhaps matches TRBD1 (5 bases). Germline assignment: CDR1 KGHSH and CDR2 LQKENI. The CDR3 loop spans 14 amino acids. V shed 4 bases and J shed 8 bases, with 15 bases lying between them. DNA for the CDR3: TGTGCCAGCTCACTACTACCAGACAGTTATGAGCAGTTCTTC. The encoded protein is CASSLLPDSYEQFF.

The chain links TRBV15 to TRBJ1-2; possibly TRBD1 for D (5 bases). CDR1 is LNHNV and CDR2 is YYDKDF in the germline V gene (reference sequence). Trimming took 0 bases from V and 5 from J, leaving 16 bases between them. The CDR3 has 16 amino acids. This CDR3 reads CATSRDDDQGWYGYTF. The CDR3 nucleotides read TGTGCCACCAGCAGAGATGACGACCAGGGATGGTATGGCTACACCTTC.

This clone occurred once. The chain joins TRBV11-1 to TRBJ2-3, with 8 bases that match TRBD2. CDR3 length equals 19 residues. CDR1 and CDR2 (germline): SGHAT, FQDESV (reference sequence). Trimming cost V 5 bases and J 5 bases; bases outside gene matches: 21. The CDR3 bases are TGTGCCAGCAGCGCTCCAATCATACAAAGAGCGGGAGTAGGAGATACGCAGTATTTT. Residues: CASSAPIIQRAGVGDTQYF. Filled out from reference TRBV11-1 and TRBJ2-3, the complete variable domain reads EAEVAQSPRYKITEKSQAVAFWCDPISGHATLYWYRQILGQGPELLVQFQDESVVDDSQLPKDRFSAERLKGVDSTLKIQPAELGDSAMYLCASSAPIIQRAGVGDTQYFGPGTRLTVL.

The chain recombines TRBV28 with TRBJ2-1, with 8 positions matching TRBD1. V lost 7 bases and J lost 4; bases outside the gene matches: 6. The CDR3 covers 14 residues. Germline lookup yields CDR1 MDHEN and CDR2 SYDVKM. CDR3 sequence: CASIEQGGYNEQFF. The CDR3 DNA is TGTGCCAGCATCGAACAGGGGGGATACAATGAGCAGTTCTTC.

The V call is TRBV5-1, the J call TRBJ2-2, with 16 bases matching TRBD2. The CDR3 consists of 18 residues. The ends lost 5 bases at V and 3 bases at J; junction bases unmatched: 7. Looked up from germline, CDR1 is SGHRS and CDR2 is YFSETQ. CDR3 loop: CASSRGLAGGQDTGELFF. The CDR3 DNA follows: TGCGCCAGCAGTCGGGGACTAGCGGGAGGGCAAGACACCGGGGAGCTGTTTTTT.

The gene calls are TRBV29-1 and TRBJ2-7; TRBD2 is a possible D gene (6 bases). The CDR3 contains 12 residues. V was clipped by 3 bases and J by 10 bases, with 16 bases between them. In germline, CDR1 is SQVTM, CDR2 ANQGSEA. CDR3 residues: CSVESGTLSQYF. CDR3 nucleotides: TGCAGCGTTGAGTCCGGGACTCTCTCTCAGTACTTC.

V usage is TRBV6-1 and J usage is TRBJ2-1, with 7 bases identical to TRBD2. The junction had 22 bases not matched to a gene; V was cut back by 4 bases and J by 10 bases. This CDR3 is built from 18 residues. Looked up from germline, CDR1 is MNHNS and CDR2 is SASEGT. The CDR3, as DNA: TGTGCCAGCAGTGCACTCGTATGGGGGAGGGCCTTCTTGGGCGAGCAGTTCTTC. It is translated as CASSALVWGRAFLGEQFF.

The J gene is TRBJ2-3, the V gene TRBV6-5, with D hard to call. CDR3 length: 14 amino acids. V lost 6 bases, J lost 0 bases, and 10 bases lay in between. Germline lookup yields CDR1 MNHEY and CDR2 SVGAGI. The CDR3 spells CASSPRPSTDTQYF. Written as DNA, the CDR3 is TGTGCCAGCAGCCCCCGCCCTAGCACAGATACGCAGTATTTT.

The rearrangement uses TRBV29-1 and TRBJ1-2; D may be TRBD1 (5 bases). The CDR3 has 10 residues. Germline values: CDR1 SQVTM, CDR2 ANQGSEA. V lost 7 bases to trimming and J lost 6 bases, with 9 bases between them. CDR3 in DNA: TGCAGCGCCGGGACGGATGGCTACACCTTC. This gives the protein CSAGTDGYTF.

The J gene is TRBJ2-7, the V gene TRBV6-1; D is ambiguous. Germline V gene lookup returns CDR1 MNHNS and CDR2 SASEGT. Trimming took 6 bases from V and 5 from J, leaving 8 bases between them. The CDR3 spans 11 residues. This chain's CDR3 is CASRQNNEQYF. As DNA, the CDR3 is TGTGCCAGCAGACAGAATAACGAGCAGTACTTC.